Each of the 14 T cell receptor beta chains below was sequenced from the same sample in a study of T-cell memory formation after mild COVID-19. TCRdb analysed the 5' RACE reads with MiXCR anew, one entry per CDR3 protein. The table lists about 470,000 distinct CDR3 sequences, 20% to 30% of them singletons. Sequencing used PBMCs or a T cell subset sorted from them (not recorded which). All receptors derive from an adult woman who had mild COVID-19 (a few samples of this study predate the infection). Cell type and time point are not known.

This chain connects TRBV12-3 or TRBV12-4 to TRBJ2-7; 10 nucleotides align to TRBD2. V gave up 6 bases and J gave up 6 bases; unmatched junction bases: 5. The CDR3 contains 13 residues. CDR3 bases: TGTGCCAGCAGAGGGCTAGCGGGAGCCGAGCAGTACTTC. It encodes CASRGLAGAEQYF.

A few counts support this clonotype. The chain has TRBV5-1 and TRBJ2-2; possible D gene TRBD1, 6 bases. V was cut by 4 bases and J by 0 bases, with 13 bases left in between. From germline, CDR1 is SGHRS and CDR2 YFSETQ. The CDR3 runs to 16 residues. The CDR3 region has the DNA TGCGCCAGCAGCCTACAGGGTGGCGCGAACACCGGGGAGCTGTTTTTT. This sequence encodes CASSLQGGANTGELFF.

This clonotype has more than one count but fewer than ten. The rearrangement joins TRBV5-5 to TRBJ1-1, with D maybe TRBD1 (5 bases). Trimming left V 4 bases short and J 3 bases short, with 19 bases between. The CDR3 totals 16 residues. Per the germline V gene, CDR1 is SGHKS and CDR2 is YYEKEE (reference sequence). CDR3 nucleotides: TGTGCCAGCAGCCTCCGCAGCTGGGACCGCTACACTGAAGCTTTCTTT. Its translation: CASSLRSWDRYTEAFF.

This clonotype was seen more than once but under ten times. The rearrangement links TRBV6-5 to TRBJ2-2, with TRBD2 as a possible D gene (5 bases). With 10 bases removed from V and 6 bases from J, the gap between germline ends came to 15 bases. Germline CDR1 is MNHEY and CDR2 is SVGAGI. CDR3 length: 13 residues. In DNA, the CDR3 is TGTGCCACCTCTATGGGGAGCGCCGGGGAGCTGTTTTTT. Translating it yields CATSMGSAGELFF.

The DNA of the CDR3 is TGTGCCAGCAGCTTACCATTGGCCCTACAAGAGACCCAGTACTTC. Protein sequence: CASSLPLALQETQYF. V and J are TRBV7-8 and TRBJ2-5; D is undetermined. Germline CDR1 is SGHVS and CDR2 is FQNEAQ. This CDR3 has 15 residues. V was cut by 2 bases and J by 2 bases, with 12 bases left in between.

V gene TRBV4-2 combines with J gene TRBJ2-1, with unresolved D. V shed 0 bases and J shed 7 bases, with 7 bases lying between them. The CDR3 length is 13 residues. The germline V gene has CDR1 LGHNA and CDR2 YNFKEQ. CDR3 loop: CASSQDHLNEQFF. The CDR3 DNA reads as TGTGCCAGCAGCCAAGACCACTTAAATGAGCAGTTCTTC.

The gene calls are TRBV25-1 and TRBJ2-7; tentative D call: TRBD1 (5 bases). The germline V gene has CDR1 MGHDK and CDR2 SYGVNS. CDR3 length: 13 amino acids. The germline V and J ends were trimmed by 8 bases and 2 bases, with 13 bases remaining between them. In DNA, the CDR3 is TGTGCCAGCGCCAGCAGGGAACCCTACGAGCAGTACTTC. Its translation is CASASREPYEQYF.

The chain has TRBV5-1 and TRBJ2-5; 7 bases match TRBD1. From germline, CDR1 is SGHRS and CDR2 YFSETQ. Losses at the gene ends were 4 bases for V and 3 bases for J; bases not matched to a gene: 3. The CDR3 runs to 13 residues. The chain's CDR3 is CASSVDREETQYF. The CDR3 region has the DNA TGCGCCAGCAGCGTTGACAGGGAAGAGACCCAGTACTTC.

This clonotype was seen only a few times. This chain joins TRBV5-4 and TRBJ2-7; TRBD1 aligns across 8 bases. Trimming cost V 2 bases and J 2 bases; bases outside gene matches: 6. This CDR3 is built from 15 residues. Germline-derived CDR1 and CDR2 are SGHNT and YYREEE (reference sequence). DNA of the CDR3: TGTGCCAGCAGCTTACCGGGACAGGTCACCTACGAGCAGTACTTC. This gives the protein CASSLPGQVTYEQYF.

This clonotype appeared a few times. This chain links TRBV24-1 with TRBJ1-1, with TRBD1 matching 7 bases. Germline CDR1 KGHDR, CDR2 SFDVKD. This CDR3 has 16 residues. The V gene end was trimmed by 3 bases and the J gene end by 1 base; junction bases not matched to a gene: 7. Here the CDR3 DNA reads TGTGCCACCAGTGATACACGACAGGGACCGAACACTGAAGCTTTCTTT. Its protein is CATSDTRQGPNTEAFF.

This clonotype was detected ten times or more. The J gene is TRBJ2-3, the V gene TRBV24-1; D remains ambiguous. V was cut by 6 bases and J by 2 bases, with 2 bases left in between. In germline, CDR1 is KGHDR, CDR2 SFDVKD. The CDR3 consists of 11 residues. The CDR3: CATSTTDTQYF. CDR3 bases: TGTGCCACCAGTACCACAGATACGCAGTATTTT.

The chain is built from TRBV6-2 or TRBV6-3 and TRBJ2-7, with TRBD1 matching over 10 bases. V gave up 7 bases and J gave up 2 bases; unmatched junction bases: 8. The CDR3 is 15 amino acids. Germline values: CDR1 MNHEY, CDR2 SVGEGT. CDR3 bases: TGTGCCAGCATTACTCCGGGACAGGGGCCCTACGAGCAGTACTTC. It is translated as CASITPGQGPYEQYF.

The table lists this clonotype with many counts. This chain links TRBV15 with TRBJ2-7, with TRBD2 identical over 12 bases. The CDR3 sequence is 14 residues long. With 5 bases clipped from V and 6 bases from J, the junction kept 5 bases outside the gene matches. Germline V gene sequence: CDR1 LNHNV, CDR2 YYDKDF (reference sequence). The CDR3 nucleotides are TGTGCCACCAGCCCGACGGGACTAGCGGGCGAGCAGTACTTC. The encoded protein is CATSPTGLAGEQYF.

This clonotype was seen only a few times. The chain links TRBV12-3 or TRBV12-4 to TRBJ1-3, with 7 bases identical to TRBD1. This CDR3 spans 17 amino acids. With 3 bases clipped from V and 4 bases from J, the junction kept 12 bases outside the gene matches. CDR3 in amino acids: CASSFASDRASGNTIYF. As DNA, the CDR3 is TGTGCCAGCAGTTTCGCCTCCGACAGGGCATCAGGAAACACCATATATTTT.